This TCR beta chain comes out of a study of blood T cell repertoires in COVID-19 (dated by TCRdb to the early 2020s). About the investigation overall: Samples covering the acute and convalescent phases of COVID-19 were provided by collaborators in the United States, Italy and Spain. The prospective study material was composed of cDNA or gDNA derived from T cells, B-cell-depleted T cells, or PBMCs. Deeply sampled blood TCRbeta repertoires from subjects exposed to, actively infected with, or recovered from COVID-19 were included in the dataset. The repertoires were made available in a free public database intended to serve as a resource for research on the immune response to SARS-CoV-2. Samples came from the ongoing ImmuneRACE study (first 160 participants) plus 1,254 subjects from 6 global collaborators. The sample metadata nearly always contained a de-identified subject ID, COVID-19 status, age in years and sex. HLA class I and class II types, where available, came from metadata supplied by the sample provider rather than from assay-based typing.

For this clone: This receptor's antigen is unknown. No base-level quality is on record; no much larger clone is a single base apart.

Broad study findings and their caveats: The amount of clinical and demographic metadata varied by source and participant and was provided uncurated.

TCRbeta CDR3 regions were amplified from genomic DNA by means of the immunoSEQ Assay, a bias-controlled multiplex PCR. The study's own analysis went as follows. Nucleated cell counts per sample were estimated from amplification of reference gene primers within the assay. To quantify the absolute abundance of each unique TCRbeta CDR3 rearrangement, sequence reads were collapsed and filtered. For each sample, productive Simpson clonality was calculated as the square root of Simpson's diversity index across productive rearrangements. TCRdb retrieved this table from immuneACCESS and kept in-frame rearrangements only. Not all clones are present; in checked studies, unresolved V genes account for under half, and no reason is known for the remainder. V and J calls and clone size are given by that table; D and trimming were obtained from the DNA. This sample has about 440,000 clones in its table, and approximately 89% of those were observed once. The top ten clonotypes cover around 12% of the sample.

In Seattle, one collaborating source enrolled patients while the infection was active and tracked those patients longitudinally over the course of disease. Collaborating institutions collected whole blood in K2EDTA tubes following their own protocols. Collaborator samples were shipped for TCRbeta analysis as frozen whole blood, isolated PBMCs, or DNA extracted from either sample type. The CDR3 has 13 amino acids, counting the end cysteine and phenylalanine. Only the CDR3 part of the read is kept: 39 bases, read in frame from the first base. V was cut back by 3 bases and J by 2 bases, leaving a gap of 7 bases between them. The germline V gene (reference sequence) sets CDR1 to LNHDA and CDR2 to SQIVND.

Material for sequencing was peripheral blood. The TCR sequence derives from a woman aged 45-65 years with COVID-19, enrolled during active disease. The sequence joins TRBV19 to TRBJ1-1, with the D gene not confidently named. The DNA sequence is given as TGTGCCAGTAGTATGCACAGAAACACTGAAGCTTTCTTT. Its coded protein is CASSMHRNTEAFF.